This note documents a single TCR beta chain sequence. Its antigen is unidentified. J was trimmed by 2 bases and V by 0 bases; bases with no gene match: 6. The length of the CDR3 is 16 residues. CDR1 and CDR2 from the germline V gene are DFQATT and SNEGSKA (reference sequence). Lactation, pregnancy, other autoimmune disease or uncontrolled infection excluded patients. These data are taken from a study of T cells in Graves' hyperthyroidism and ophthalmopathy. Whole-study findings and limits: Most clonotypes expanded in the thyroid (above 0.001) were also present in blood. Ophthalmopathy onset followed model prediction by a median approximately 7 months.

Amplified TCR beta CDR3 regions derived from RNA transcripts. First-round RT-PCR targeting the TCR CDR3 was performed with the HTBI primer set. TCRdb used MiXCR to reprocess the multiplex PCR reads, holding one entry per CDR3 protein. The repertoire includes about 640,000 distinct CDR3 sequences, about 15% of them detected once, and around 13% sits in the top ten. This TCR was sampled from a woman in her forties or fifties with Graves' ophthalmopathy. The sequenced sample was blood. This rearrangement joins TRBV20-1 to TRBJ2-5, with 10 nucleotides matching TRBD2. The CDR3 sequence is CSARDSLAGEQETQYF. CDR3 bases: TGCAGTGCTAGAGACAGTCTAGCGGGGGAACAAGAGACCCAGTACTTC.